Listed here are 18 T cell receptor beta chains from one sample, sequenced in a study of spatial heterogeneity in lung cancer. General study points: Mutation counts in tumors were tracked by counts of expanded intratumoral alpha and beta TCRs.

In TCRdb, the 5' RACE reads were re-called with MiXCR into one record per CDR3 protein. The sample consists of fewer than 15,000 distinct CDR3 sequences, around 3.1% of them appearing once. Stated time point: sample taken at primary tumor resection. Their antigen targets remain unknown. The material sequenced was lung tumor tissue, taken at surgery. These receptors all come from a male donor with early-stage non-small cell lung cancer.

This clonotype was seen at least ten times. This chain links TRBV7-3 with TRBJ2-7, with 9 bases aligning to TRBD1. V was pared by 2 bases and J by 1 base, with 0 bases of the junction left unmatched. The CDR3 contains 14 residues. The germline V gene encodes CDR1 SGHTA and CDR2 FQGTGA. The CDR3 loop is CASSLGTGSYEQYF. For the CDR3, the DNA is TGTGCCAGCAGCTTAGGGACAGGGTCCTACGAGCAGTACTTC.

DNA of the CDR3: TGTGCCATCAGGGAGGACAACTCGGCAAATGGCTACACCTTC. It is translated as CAIREDNSANGYTF. V gene TRBV10-3 combines with J gene TRBJ1-2, with TRBD1 as a possible D gene (5 bases). Trimming removed 6 bases at V and 6 bases at J, with 17 bases between. This CDR3 region has 14 residues. The germline V gene encodes CDR1 ENHRY and CDR2 SYGVKD.

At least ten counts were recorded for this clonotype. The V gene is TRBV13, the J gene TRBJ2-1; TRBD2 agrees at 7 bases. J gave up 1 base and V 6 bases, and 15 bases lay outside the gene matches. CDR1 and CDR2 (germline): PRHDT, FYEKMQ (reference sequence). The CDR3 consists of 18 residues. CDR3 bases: TGTGCCAGCAGATTAAGAGGGGAGGGCAGGACATCCTACAATGAGCAGTTCTTC. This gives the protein CASRLRGEGRTSYNEQFF.

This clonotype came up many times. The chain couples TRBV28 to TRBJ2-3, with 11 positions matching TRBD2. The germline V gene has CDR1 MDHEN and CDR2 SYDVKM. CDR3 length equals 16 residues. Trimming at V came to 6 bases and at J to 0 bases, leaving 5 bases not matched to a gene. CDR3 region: CASSRGLAASTDTQYF. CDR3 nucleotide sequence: TGTGCCAGCAGCCGGGGACTAGCGGCTAGCACAGATACGCAGTATTTT.

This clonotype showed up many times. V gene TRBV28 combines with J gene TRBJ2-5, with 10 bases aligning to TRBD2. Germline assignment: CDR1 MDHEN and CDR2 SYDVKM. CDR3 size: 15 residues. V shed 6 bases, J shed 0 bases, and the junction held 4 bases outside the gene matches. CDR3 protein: CASSGLAANQETQYF. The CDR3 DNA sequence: TGTGCCAGCAGCGGACTAGCGGCGAACCAAGAGACCCAGTACTTC.

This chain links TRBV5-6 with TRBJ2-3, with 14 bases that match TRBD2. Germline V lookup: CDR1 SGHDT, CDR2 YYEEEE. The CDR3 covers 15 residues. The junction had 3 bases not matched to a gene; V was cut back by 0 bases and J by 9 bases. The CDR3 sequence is CASSLEGTSGGTQYF. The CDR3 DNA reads TGTGCCAGCAGCTTGGAGGGGACTAGCGGGGGCACGCAGTATTTT.

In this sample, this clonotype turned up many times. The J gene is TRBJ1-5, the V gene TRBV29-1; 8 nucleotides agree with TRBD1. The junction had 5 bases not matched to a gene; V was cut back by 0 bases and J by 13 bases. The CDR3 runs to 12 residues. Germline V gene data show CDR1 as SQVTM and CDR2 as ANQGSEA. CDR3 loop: CSVEDVGQAQHF. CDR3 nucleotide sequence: TGCAGCGTTGAAGATGTGGGACAGGCTCAGCATTTT.

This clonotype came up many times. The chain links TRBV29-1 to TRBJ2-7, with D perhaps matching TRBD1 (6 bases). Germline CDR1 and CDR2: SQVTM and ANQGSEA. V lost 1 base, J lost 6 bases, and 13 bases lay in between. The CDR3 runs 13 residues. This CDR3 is CSVEASGAPEQYF. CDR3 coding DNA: TGCAGCGTTGAAGCGTCAGGGGCACCCGAGCAGTACTTC.

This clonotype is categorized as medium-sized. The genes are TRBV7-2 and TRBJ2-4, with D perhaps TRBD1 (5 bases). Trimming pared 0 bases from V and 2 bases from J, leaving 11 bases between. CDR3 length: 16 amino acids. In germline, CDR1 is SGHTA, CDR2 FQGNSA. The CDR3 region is CASSLAVGLSKNIQYF. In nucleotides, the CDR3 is TGTGCCAGCAGCTTAGCGGTGGGGCTGTCCAAAAACATTCAGTACTTC.

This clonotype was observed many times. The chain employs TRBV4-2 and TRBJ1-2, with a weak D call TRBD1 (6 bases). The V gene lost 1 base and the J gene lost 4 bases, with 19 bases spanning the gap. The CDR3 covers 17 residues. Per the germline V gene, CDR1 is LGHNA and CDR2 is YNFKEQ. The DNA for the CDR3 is TGTGCCAGCAGCCAAGGAGGGACGGGGCAGGGGACCTATGGCTACACCTTC. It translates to CASSQGGTGQGTYGYTF.

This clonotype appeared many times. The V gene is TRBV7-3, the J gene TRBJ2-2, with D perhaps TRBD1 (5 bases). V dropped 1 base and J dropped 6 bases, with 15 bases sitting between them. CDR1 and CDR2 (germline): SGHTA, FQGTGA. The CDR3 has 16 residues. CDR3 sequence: CASSLSPDSLAGELFF. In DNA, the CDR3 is TGTGCCAGCAGCTTAAGCCCCGACAGTTTAGCCGGGGAGCTGTTTTTT.

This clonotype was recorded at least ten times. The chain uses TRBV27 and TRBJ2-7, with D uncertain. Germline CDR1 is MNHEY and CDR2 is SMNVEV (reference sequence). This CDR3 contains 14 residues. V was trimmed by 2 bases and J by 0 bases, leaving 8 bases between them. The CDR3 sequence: CASSLGVTSYEQYF. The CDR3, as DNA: TGTGCCAGCAGTTTAGGGGTTACCTCCTACGAGCAGTACTTC.

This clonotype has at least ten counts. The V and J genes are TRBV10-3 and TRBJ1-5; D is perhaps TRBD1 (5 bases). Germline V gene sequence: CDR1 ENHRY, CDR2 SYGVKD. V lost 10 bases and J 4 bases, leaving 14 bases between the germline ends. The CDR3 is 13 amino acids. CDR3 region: CATRVQANQPQHF. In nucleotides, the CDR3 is TGTGCCACCAGGGTTCAAGCTAATCAGCCCCAGCATTTT.

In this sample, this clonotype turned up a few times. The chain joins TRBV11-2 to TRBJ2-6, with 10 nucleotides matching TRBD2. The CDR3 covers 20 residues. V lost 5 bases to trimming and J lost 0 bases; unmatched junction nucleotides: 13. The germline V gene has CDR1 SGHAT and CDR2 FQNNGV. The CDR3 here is CASSLMILAGASSGANVLTF. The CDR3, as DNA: TGTGCCAGCAGCCTGATGATCCTAGCGGGGGCCTCCTCTGGGGCCAACGTCCTGACTTTC.

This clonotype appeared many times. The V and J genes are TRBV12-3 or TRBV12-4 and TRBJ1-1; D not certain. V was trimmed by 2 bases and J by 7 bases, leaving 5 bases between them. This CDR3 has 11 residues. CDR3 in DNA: TGTGCCAGCAGTTTAAACGGTGAAGCTTTCTTT. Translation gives CASSLNGEAFF.

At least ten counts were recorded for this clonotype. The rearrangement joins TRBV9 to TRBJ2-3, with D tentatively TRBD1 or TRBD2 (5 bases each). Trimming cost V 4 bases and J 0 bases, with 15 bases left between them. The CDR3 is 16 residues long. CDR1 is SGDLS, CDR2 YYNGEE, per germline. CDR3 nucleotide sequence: TGTGCCAGCAGCCCCCTGGGGGTTACTAGCACAGATACGCAGTATTTT. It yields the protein CASSPLGVTSTDTQYF.

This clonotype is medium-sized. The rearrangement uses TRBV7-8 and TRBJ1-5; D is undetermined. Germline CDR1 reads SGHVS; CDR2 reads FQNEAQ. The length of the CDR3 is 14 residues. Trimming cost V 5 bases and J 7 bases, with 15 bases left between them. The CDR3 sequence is CASSGHEITQPQHF. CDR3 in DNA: TGTGCCAGCAGCGGTCACGAGATAACGCAGCCCCAGCATTTT.

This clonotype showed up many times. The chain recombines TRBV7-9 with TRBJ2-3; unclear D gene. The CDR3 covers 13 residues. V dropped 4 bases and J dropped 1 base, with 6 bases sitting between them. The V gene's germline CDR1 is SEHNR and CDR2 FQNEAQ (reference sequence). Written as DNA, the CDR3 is TGTGCCAGCAGCTCCCTTGGCACAGATACGCAGTATTTT. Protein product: CASSSLGTDTQYF.